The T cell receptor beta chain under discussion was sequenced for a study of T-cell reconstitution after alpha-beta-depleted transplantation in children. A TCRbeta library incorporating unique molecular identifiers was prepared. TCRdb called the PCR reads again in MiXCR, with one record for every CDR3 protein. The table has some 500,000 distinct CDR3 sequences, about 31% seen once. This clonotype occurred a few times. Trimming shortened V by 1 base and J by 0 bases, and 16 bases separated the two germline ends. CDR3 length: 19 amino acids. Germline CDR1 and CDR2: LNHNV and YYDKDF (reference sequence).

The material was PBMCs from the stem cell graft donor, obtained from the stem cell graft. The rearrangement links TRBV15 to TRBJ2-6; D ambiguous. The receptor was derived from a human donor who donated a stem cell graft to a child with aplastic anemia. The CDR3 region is CATSRAFKTGLSGANVLTF. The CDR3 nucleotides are TGTGCCACCAGCAGAGCATTTAAGACGGGTCTCTCTGGGGCCAACGTCCTGACTTTC.